These 5 T cell receptor beta chains were all obtained from the same sample, sequenced in a study of Tregs in tolerant kidney transplant recipients. Sequencing used immunoSEQ multiplex PCR; TCRdb keeps in-frame clones, though not all of them. This table holds approximately 66,000 clones, approximately 83% found once. The specimen comprised Tregs from blood, sampled before the transplant. These receptors all come from a human donor who received a combined kidney and bone marrow transplant.

J is TRBJ1-1 and V is TRBV5-6; the D gene is possibly TRBD1 (6 bases). The CDR3 runs to 17 residues. V lost 0 bases and J 5 bases, leaving 20 bases between the germline ends. CDR1 SGHDT and CDR2 YYEEEE come from the germline V gene. The DNA for the CDR3 is TGTGCCAGCAGCTTGGGACCACCTAGGGGGGAGGAGACTGAAGCTTTCTTT. Encoded protein: CASSLGPPRGEETEAFF.

J is TRBJ2-3 and V is TRBV30; D ambiguous. In germline, CDR1 is GTSNPN, CDR2 SVGIG (reference sequence). V gave up 2 bases and J gave up 4 bases, with 4 bases separating them. This CDR3 spans 11 amino acids. CDR3 sequence (DNA): TGTGCCTGGAGTTCAGCAGATACGCAGTATTTT. Translating gives CAWSSADTQYF.

The chain recombines TRBV6-5 with TRBJ2-3, with 7 bases identical to TRBD2. This CDR3 has 13 amino acids. Germline V gives CDR1 MNHEY, CDR2 SVGAGI. V lost 8 bases, J lost 1 base, and 3 bases stayed unmatched. The CDR3 DNA follows: TGTGCCAGCCGGCTAGCGGGCACAGATACGCAGTATTTT. The encoded protein is CASRLAGTDTQYF.

The rearrangement links TRBV29-1 to TRBJ2-3; maybe TRBD2 (6 bases). V was pared by 4 bases and J by 5 bases, with 13 bases between. CDR3 length equals 13 residues. Germline V gene sequence: CDR1 SQVTM, CDR2 ANQGSEA. CDR3 bases: TGCAGCGTTGCAGGCGGGGTCGGAGATACGCAGTATTTT. Translating it yields CSVAGGVGDTQYF.

The chain has TRBV6-5 and TRBJ1-2; 9 nucleotides match TRBD1. Germline V gives CDR1 MNHEY, CDR2 SVGAGI. The CDR3 has 14 residues. Losses at the gene ends were 6 bases for V and 4 bases for J; bases not matched to a gene: 6. This CDR3 reads CASSFGQGSYGYTF. The CDR3 bases are TGTGCCAGCAGCTTCGGACAGGGGAGCTATGGCTACACCTTC.